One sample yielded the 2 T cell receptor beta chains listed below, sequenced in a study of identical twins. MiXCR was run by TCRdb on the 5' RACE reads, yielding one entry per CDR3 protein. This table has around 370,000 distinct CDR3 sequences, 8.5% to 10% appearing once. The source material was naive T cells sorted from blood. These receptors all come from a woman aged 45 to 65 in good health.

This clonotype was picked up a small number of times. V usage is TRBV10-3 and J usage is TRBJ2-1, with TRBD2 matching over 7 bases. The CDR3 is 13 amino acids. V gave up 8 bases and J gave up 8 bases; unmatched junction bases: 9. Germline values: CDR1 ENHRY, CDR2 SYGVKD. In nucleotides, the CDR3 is TGTGCCATCGGGACTACGGGTTCGTATGAGCAGTTCTTC. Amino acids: CAIGTTGSYEQFF.

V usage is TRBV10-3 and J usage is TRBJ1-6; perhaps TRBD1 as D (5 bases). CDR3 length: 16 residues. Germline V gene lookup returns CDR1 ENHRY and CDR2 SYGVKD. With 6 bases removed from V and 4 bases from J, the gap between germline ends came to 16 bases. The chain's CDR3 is CAIRADKGPYNSPLHF. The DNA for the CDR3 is TGTGCCATCAGAGCGGACAAGGGCCCGTATAATTCACCCCTCCACTTT.